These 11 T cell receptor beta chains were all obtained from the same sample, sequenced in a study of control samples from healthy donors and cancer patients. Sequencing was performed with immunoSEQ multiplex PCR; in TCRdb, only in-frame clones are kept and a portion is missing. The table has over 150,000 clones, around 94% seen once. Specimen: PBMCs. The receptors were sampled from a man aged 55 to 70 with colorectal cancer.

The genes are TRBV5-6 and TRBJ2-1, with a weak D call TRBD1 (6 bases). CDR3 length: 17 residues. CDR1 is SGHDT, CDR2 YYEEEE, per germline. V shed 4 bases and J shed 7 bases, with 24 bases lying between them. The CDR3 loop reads CASSPLQEQGNRNEQFF. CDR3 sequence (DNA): TGTGCCAGCAGCCCCCTGCAGGAACAGGGAAATAGGAATGAGCAGTTCTTC.

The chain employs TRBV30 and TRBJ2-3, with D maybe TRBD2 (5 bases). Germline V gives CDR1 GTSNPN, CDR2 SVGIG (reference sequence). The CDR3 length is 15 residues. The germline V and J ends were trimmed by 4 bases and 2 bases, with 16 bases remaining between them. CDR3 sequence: CAWTREGVHTDTQYF. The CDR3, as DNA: TGTGCCTGGACTAGAGAGGGAGTACACACAGATACGCAGTATTTT.

The CDR3, as DNA: TGTGCCATCAGTGAGTCCACCGGGACAGGGACTGAGCAGTTCTTC. Translated: CAISESTGTGTEQFF. The V gene is TRBV10-3, the J gene TRBJ2-1; 9 bases map to TRBD1. After removal of 0 bases from V and 9 bases from J, the junction contained 6 bases not matched to a gene. The length of the CDR3 is 15 residues. Germline V gives CDR1 ENHRY, CDR2 SYGVKD.

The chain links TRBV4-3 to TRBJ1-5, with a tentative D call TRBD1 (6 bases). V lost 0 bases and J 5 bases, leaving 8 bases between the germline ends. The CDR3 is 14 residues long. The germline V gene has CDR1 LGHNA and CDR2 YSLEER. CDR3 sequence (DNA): TGCGCCAGCAGCCAAGAGGCAGGGGATCAGCCCCAGCATTTT. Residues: CASSQEAGDQPQHF.

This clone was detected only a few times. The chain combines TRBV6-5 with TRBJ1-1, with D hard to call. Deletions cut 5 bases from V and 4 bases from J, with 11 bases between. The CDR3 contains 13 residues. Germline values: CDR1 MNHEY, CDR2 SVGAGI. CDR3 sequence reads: CASSRDTGTEAFF. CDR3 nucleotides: TGTGCCAGCAGTCGCGACACGGGCACTGAAGCTTTCTTT.

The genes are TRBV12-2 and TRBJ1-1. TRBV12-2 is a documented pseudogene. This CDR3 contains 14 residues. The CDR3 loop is CASRLYVRPTEAFF. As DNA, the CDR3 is TGTGCAAGTCGCTTATACGTTAGACCCACTGAAGCTTTCTTT.

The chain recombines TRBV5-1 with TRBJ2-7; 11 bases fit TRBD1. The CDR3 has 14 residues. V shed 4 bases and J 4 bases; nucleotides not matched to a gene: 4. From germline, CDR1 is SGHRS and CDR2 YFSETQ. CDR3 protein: CASSKGQGAYEQYF. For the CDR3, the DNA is TGCGCCAGCAGCAAAGGACAGGGGGCTTACGAGCAGTACTTC.

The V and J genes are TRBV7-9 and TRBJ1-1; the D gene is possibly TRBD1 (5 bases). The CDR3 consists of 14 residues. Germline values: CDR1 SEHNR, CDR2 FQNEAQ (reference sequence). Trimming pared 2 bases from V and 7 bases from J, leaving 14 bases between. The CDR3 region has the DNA TGTGCCAGCAGCTTACTGGGGCTTACGGGTGAAGCTTTCTTT. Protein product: CASSLLGLTGEAFF. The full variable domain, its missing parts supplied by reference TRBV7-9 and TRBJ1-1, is DTGVSQNPRHKITKRGQNVTFRCDPISEHNRLYWYRQTLGQGPEFLTYFQNEAQLEKSRLLSDRFSAERPKGSFSTLEIQRTEQGDSAMYLCASSLLGLTGEAFFGQGTRLTVV.

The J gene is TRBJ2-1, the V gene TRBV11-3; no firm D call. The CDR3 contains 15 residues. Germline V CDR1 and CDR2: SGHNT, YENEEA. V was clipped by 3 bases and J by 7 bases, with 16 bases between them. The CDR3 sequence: CASSFGTVLGNEQFF. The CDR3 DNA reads TGTGCCAGCAGCTTCGGTACGGTCTTAGGGAATGAGCAGTTCTTC.

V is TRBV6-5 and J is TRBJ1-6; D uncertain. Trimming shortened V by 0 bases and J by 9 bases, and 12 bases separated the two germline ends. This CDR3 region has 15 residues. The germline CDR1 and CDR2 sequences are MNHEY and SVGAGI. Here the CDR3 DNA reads TGTGCCAGCAGTTACTCCAGACTTTCGGGTTCACCCCTCCACTTT. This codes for CASSYSRLSGSPLHF.

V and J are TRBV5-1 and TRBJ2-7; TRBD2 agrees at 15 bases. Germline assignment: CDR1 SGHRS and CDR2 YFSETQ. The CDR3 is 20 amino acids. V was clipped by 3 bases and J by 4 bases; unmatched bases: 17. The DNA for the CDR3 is TGCGCCAGCAGCTCAATGCCGGGACTAGCGGGGGGCCGCCAGTTTTACGAGCAGTACTTC. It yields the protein CASSSMPGLAGGRQFYEQYF.